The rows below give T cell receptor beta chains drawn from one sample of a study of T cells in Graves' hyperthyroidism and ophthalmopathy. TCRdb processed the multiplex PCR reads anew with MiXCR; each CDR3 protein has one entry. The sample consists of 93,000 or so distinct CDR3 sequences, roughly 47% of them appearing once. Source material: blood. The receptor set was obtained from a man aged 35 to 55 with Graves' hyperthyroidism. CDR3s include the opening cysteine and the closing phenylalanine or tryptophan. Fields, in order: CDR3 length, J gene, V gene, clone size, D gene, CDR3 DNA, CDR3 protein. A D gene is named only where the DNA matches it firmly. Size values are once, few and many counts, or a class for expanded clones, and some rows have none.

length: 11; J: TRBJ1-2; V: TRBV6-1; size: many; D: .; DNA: TGTGCCAGCAGTGGTGACCTAAGCTACACCTTC; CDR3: CASSGDLSYTF
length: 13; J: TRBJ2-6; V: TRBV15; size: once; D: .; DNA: TGTGCCACCAGCAGAGATCGGAGCTCTGGGCTGACTTTC; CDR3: CATSRDRSSGLTF
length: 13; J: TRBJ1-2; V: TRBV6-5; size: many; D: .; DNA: TGTGCCAGCAGTTTCGCGACAGGCGATGGCTACACCTTC; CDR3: CASSFATGDGYTF
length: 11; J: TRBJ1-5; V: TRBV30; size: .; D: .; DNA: TGTGCCTGGGGCCAGCGGCGGCCCCAGCATTTT; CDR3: CAWGQRRPQHF
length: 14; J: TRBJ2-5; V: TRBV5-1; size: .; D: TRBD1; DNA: TGCGCCAGCAGCTTCCGGGACAGGCACCAGACCCAGTACTTC; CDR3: CASSFRDRHQTQYF
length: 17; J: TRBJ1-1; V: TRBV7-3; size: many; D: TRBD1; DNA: TGTGCCAGCAGCGGATCCCGGGACAGATACATGAACACTGAAGCTTTCTTT; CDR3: CASSGSRDRYMNTEAFF
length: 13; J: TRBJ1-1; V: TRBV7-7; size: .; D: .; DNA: TGTGCTAGCAGTTTAGACAGGTACACTGAAGCTTTCTTT; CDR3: CASSLDRYTEAFF
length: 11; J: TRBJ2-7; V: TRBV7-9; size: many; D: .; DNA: TGTGCCAGCAGCGGATCCTACGAGCAGTACTTC; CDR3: CASSGSYEQYF
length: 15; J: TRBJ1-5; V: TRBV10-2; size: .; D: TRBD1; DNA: TGCGCCAGCAGTAAGACAGGGGGTTGGAATCAGCCCCAGCATTTT; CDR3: CASSKTGGWNQPQHF
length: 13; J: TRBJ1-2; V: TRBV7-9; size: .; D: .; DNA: TGTGCCAGCAGCTTAGTAGCCCCGGATGGCCATACCTTC; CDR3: CASSLVAPDGHTF
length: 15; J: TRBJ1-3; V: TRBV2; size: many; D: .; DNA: TGTGCCAGTAACAGGGAGATGAGCTCTGGAAACACCATATATTTT; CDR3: CASNREMSSGNTIYF
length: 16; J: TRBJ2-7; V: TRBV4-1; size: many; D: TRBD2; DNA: TGCGCCAGCAGCCAGATCCCCGGGACTAGCGATTACGAGCAGTACTTC; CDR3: CASSQIPGTSDYEQYF
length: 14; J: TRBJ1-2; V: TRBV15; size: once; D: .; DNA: TGTGCCACCAGCAGAGATCTAGGGGAGTTGGCCTACACCTTC; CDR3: CATSRDLGELAYTF
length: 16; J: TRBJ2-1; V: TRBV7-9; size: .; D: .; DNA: TGTGCCAGCAGCTTAGTCGTGGGGAGCTCCTACAATGAGCAGTTCTTC; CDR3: CASSLVVGSSYNEQFF
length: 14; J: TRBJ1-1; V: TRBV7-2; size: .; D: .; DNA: TGTGCCAGCAGCCTACCGACTAGCGAGACTGAAGCTTTCTTT; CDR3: CASSLPTSETEAFF
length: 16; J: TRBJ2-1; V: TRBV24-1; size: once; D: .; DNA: TGTGCCACCAGTGAACCCGACAGCCAACGTGGCAATGAGCAGTTCTTC; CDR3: CATSEPDSQRGNEQFF
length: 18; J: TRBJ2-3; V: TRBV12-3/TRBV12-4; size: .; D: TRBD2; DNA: TGTGCCAGCAGTTACCGACTAGCGGGGGGGCAGTTCACAGATACGCAGTATTTT; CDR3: CASSYRLAGGQFTDTQYF
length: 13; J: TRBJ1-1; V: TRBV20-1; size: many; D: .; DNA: TGCAGTGCTGCTTCCGGAACGGATTCTGAAGCTTTCTTT; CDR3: CSAASGTDSEAFF
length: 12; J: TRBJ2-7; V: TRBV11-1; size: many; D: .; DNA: TGTGCCAGCAGCCCACAGGGCTACGAGCAGTACTTC; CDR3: CASSPQGYEQYF
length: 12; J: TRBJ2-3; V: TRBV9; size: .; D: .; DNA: TGTGCCAGTCCTGGGGAGGAAGATACGCAGTATTTT; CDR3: CASPGEEDTQYF
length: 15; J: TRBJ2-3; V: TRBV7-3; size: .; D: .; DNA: TGTGCCAGCAGCCCCCGAGACAAGGAAGGGAGTACGCAGTATTTT; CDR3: CASSPRDKEGSTQYF
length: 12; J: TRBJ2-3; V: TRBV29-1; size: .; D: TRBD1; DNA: TGCAGCGTTAATACAGGGGCAGATACGCACTATTTT; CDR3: CSVNTGADTHYF